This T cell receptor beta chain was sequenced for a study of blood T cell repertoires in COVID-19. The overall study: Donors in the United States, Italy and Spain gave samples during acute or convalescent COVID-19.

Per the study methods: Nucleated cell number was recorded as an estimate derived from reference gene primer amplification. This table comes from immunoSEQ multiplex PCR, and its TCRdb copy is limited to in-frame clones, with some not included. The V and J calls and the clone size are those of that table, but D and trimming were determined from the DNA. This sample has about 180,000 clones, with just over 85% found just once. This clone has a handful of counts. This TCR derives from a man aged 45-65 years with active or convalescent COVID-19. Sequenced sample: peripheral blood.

In DNA form, the CDR3 reads TGTGCCAGCAGCCTAGGTGGCCGGGGAGGGGAGCTGTTTTTT. As protein: CASSLGGRGGELFF. The chain is built from TRBV3-1 (or the pseudogene TRBV3-2) and TRBJ2-2; perhaps TRBD2 as D (5 bases). The germline CDR1 and CDR2 sequences are LGHDT and YNNKEL (reference sequence). The CDR3 has 14 residues. With 4 bases removed from V and 8 bases from J, the gap between germline ends came to 14 bases.